This T cell receptor beta chain was documented in a study of T cells in Graves' hyperthyroidism and ophthalmopathy (dated by TCRdb to the late 2010s). For the wider study: Peripheral blood samples were taken at initial diagnosis, before any treatment was given. According to the paper, TCR Vbeta CDR3 sequencing was carried out on 135 peripheral blood samples, which came from 40 to 45 ophthalmopathy, roughly 75 hyperthyroidism and roughly 17 progressor patients. The study also compared thyroid tissue and blood T-cell repertoires from about six Graves' hyperthyroidism patients. Prospective prediction of ophthalmopathy was tested in an independent validation cohort of under 20 hyperthyroidism patients and roughly 16 patients who later progressed to ophthalmopathy. Once sampling was done, hyperthyroidism patients were given methimazole at a starting dose of 30 mg daily, whereas ophthalmopathy patients were given high-dose intravenous methylprednisolone. The roughly 100 discovery patients were randomly divided into training and test sets at a 7:3 ratio. A discovery cohort of roughly 100 patients, roughly 43 with Graves' ophthalmopathy and 57 with stable Graves' hyperthyroidism, was used to find distinguishing TCR V-J signatures. Here is what the overall study found, with its caveats: A 13 V-J signature model separated ophthalmopathy from stable hyperthyroidism, with about 88% sensitivity and about 81% specificity in cross-validation and 80%/75% in testing. In validation, the model predicted progression to ophthalmopathy a median of about 6.5 months before onset, with approximately 70% sensitivity and roughly 77% specificity. Sample size was not statistically predetermined, and blinding of investigators to group allocation was not performed. Blood samples also contained most of the expanded thyroid clonotypes (frequency above 0.001), which suggests that blood repertoires may reflect thyroid immune responses.

Amplification of TCR beta CDR3 regions was carried out from RNA transcripts. The first round of RT-PCR for the TCR CDR3 was performed with the HTBI primer set and the Qiagen OneStep RT-PCR kit. Libraries were constructed in a second round of multiplex PCR, after which size selection and purification were carried out. Paired-end sequencing of the libraries was performed with 100 bp reads on an Illumina HiSeq2000. The original methods were these. SOAPnuke was used to process the raw data, removing reads that contained adapters or uncalled bases, had a mean Phred below 15, or lacked an exact match to the constant primer or identifier. High-quality paired reads were merged using COPE v1.2.5, and each unique nucleotide sequence was defined as a clonotype. MiTCR v1.1 was used to align the clonotypes against IMGT TRBV, TRBD and TRBJ reference segments. Analysis was restricted to V-J combinations with a frequency above 0.0001, which covered 99.2% of repertoires. The TCS score was defined as the ratio of F50 (clonal expansion) to E x V (chaos), calculated using BLOSUM62-based TCRdist between CDR3 peptides within each V-J. Welch's t-statistics and random forest reduced approximately 520 V-J features to under 15, which were used in a naive Bayes classifier (R e1071). Thyroid-blood repertoire similarity was quantified with the Morisita-Horn index. The public reads were reprocessed in TCRdb via fastp at Q25 and MiXCR, keeping in-frame beta chains. Here each entry gathers all rows of one CDR3 protein and keeps the most common genes and DNA. These V and J calls are TCRdb output, not the study's own analysis. The sample data list more than 500,000 distinct CDR3 sequences, and about 14% of these were observed just once. Approximately 4.2% of the sample lies in the top ten.

Ophthalmopathy patients had moderately to severely active disease, with a Clinical Activity Score of 3 or more, a NOSPECS grade of 4 or more, and a disease duration of less than 3 months. The study excluded patients with uncontrolled infections, other autoimmune diseases, pregnancy or lactation. Diagnoses relied on clinical symptoms, serum thyroxine and TRAb, thyroid ultrasound and orbital computed tomography. PBMCs were separated from over 9 ml of fresh peripheral blood using Ficoll-Paque density gradient centrifugation. Total RNA was extracted with Trizol reagent, and quality was checked on an Agilent 2100 Bioanalyzer. As encoded in the germline V gene (reference sequence), CDR1 is DFQATT while CDR2 is SNEGSKA. Trimming accounts for 3 bases at V and 3 bases at J, while the number of junction bases matched to no gene is 5. The CDR3 sequence holds 14 residues, the cysteine and phenylalanine included. Just CDR3 DNA is preserved here, 42 bases in frame from base 1.

This clonotype was seen ten or more times. Its antigen is unknown. There are no base qualities to consult, and no much larger clone falls within one base. The sequenced sample consisted of blood. This sequence was found in a woman aged 40 to 55 with Graves' ophthalmopathy. The chain joins TRBV20-1 to TRBJ2-7, with 10 bases aligning to TRBD2. Read as DNA, the sequence is TGCAGTGCTAGGCCGGGACTAGCGTACTACGAGCAGTACTTC. Protein translation: CSARPGLAYYEQYF.